Listed below are T cell receptor beta chains from one sample, sequenced in a study of blood T cell repertoires in COVID-19. The table came from immunoSEQ multiplex PCR; TCRdb's copy has only in-frame clones and leaves some out. The sample has tens of thousands of clones, 80% to 90% seen once. Material for sequencing was peripheral blood. These receptors were collected from a man in his forties or fifties with active COVID-19. The CDR3 runs from the conserved cysteine through the conserved F or W. Fields, in order: D gene, J gene, clone size, V gene, CDR3 DNA, CDR3 protein. The D gene is left open where the match is weak. The size field is filled for only some rows; it gives once, few, many or a size class.

-,TRBJ1-2,-,TRBV7-2,TGTGCCAGCAGCTTAGGTGGCAGTGACTATGGCTACACCTTC,CASSLGGSDYGYTF
-,TRBJ2-1,-,TRBV5-4,TGTGCCAGCAGCTTGGTCGACAATGAGCAGTTCTTC,CASSLVDNEQFF
TRBD2,TRBJ2-7,once,TRBV4-2,TGTGCCAGCAGCCATCAAGCTAGCGGTGATTCTTACGAGCAGTACTTC,CASSHQASGDSYEQYF
TRBD1,TRBJ1-6,once,TRBV7-2,TGTGCCAGCAGCGCAAGACAGGGGGCTGATTATAATTCACCCCTCCACTTT,CASSARQGADYNSPLHF
-,TRBJ2-1,few,TRBV29-1,TGCAGCACACCAGTCAACAATGAGCAGTTCTTC,CSTPVNNEQFF
-,TRBJ2-5,-,TRBV6-5,TGTGCCAGCAGTTACTCGATGCGCGGGGAAGAGACCCAGTACTTC,CASSYSMRGEETQYF
TRBD1,TRBJ2-3,-,TRBV29-1,TGCAGCGTTCACGACTCTGGGACAGGGAGGCCAGATACGCAGTATTTT,CSVHDSGTGRPDTQYF
-,TRBJ1-1,-,TRBV14,TGTGCCAGCAGCCAAGTAATGGGTCAGGGTACTGAAGCTTTCTTT,CASSQVMGQGTEAFF
TRBD1,TRBJ2-7,-,TRBV4-1,TGCGCCAGCAGCTTAGTACAGGGGTCATCCTACGAGCAGTACTTC,CASSLVQGSSYEQYF
-,TRBJ2-5,-,TRBV5-4,TGTGCCAGCAGCTTGGATCCCACGGGTCCTAAATGGGAGACCCAGTACTTC,CASSLDPTGPKWETQYF
TRBD1,TRBJ2-2,-,TRBV27,TGTGCCAGCAGTTCGGACAGGGATACGAACACCGGGGAGCTGTTTTTT,CASSSDRDTNTGELFF
TRBD1,TRBJ2-5,once,TRBV24-1,TGTGCCACCAGTGTCCCCCGGCCGGGACAGGGGCAAGAGACCCAGTACTTC,CATSVPRPGQGQETQYF
TRBD2,TRBJ2-1,-,TRBV9,TGTGCCAGCAGCTCAAACATGGGGACTAGGGGGAATGAGCAGTTCTTC,CASSSNMGTRGNEQFF
TRBD1,TRBJ1-1,-,TRBV30,TGTGCCTGGAGTGTAGGGGACAGGGGCTACAACACTGAAGCTTTCTTT,CAWSVGDRGYNTEAFF
TRBD2,TRBJ2-1,-,TRBV7-2,TGTGCCAGCAGCTTAGTTCTAGGACTAGCGGGAGCTAATGAGCAGTTCTTC,CASSLVLGLAGANEQFF
-,TRBJ1-6,-,TRBV5-8,TGTGCCAGCAGCCCCACAGGGCCGGTGGATTCACCCCTCCACTTT,CASSPTGPVDSPLHF
-,TRBJ1-2,-,TRBV2,TGTGCCAGCAGTGAAGGGACTCCCCTAGGTGGCTACACCTTC,CASSEGTPLGGYTF
-,TRBJ2-7,once,TRBV30,TGTGCCTCTACTCGGCGGGAAACTATGGGGGGCTACGAGCAGTACTTC,CASTRRETMGGYEQYF
-,TRBJ1-5,-,TRBV25-1,TGTGCCAGCAGTACAGGGAATCAGCCCCAGCATTTT,CASSTGNQPQHF
TRBD1,TRBJ1-1,-,TRBV5-1,TGCGCCAGCAGCTTGGAGGCAGGGGGGGCTTTCTTT,CASSLEAGGAFF
-,TRBJ1-2,-,TRBV5-5,TGTGCCAGCAGCTCCCAGGGGCTCTTCTATGGCTACACCTTC,CASSSQGLFYGYTF
-,TRBJ2-5,-,TRBV4-1,TGCGCCAGCAGCCAAGGGGAGATCGAGACCCAGTACTTC,CASSQGEIETQYF
-,TRBJ1-5,-,TRBV7-8,TGTGCCAGCACCACCGGGAGGGGGGGGGTCTACAATCAGCCCCAGCATTTT,CASTTGRGGVYNQPQHF
TRBD1,TRBJ1-2,-,TRBV18,TGTGCCAGCTCAAGAGAGACAGGGACGGGCTACACCTTC,CASSRETGTGYTF
-,TRBJ1-2,-,TRBV25-1,TGTGCCAGCGCCCCAGGACAGCCCGAAGGAAACTATGGCTACACCTTC,CASAPGQPEGNYGYTF
-,TRBJ2-1,-,TRBV6-5,TGTGCCAGCAGTTCAGTGTTCGATGAGCAGTTCTTC,CASSSVFDEQFF
TRBD2,TRBJ2-5,-,TRBV28,TGTGCCAGCAGTTCCCCGGTGGGGGGGGAGACCCAGTACTTC,CASSSPVGGETQYF
-,TRBJ1-2,-,TRBV6-6,TGTGCCAGCAGTCAAGGACTTAACTATGGCTACACCTTC,CASSQGLNYGYTF
-,TRBJ1-1,-,TRBV2,TGTGCCAGCCGCTCAGGGAGGGTTGACACTGAAGCTTTCTTT,CASRSGRVDTEAFF
-,TRBJ1-4,few,TRBV4-2,TGTGCCAGCAGCCAAGAATGGGGGCGGAATGAAAAACTGTTTTTT,CASSQEWGRNEKLFF
TRBD2,TRBJ2-1,-,TRBV29-1,TGCAGCGTTGAAAGCGGGGGGCTCTGGAATGAGCAGTTCTTC,CSVESGGLWNEQFF
-,TRBJ2-3,-,TRBV7-7,TGTGCTAGCAGCCCTCAAACCGGGGGTACAGATACGCAGTATTTT,CASSPQTGGTDTQYF
-,TRBJ2-7,-,TRBV14,TGTGCCAGCAGCCAAGAAGTGTGGTCAGACTACGAGCAGTACTTC,CASSQEVWSDYEQYF
-,TRBJ2-4,-,TRBV28,TGTGCCAGCAGCCTGGGCACGCGAGGGTACGTGGACATTCAGTACTTC,CASSLGTRGYVDIQYF
-,TRBJ2-6,-,TRBV3-1/TRBV3-2,TGTGCCAGCAGCCCGAGGCGGACTGGGGCCAACGTCCTGACTTTC,CASSPRRTGANVLTF
TRBD2,TRBJ2-5,-,TRBV5-1,TGCGCCAGCACTCTCCAGGCTAGCGGGGAGGAGACCCAGTACTTC,CASTLQASGEETQYF
TRBD2,TRBJ2-5,-,TRBV5-5,TGTGCCAGCAGCCGGACTAGCGGGGGGGCCTCTGAGACCCAGTACTTC,CASSRTSGGASETQYF
TRBD2,TRBJ2-2,once,TRBV4-2,TGTGCCAGCAGTCATCCGTTGGCGGGGAGCGGGAGCCCCCCTGAGGAGCTGTTTTTT,CASSHPLAGSGSPPEELFF
-,TRBJ1-3,-,TRBV7-2,TGTGCCAGCAGCTTATTAAAGGCCGGGGTAGACACCATATATTTT,CASSLLKAGVDTIYF
TRBD1,TRBJ1-2,-,TRBV6-5,TGTGCCAGCAAGGATCTCGGGACAGCTCGTGGCTACACCTTC,CASKDLGTARGYTF
-,TRBJ1-2,-,TRBV7-2,TGTGCCAGCAGCTTAAGCAGGGGACACTATGGCTACACCTTC,CASSLSRGHYGYTF
TRBD1,TRBJ2-7,-,TRBV4-3,TGCGCCAGCAGCCAAGATGAGATGGGACAGGGCAACGAGCAGTACTTC,CASSQDEMGQGNEQYF
TRBD1,TRBJ1-2,few,TRBV14,TGTGCCAGCAGCCAGAGTACCGGGACAGGGTTCGGCGGCTACACCTTC,CASSQSTGTGFGGYTF